The present T cell receptor (beta chain) was sequenced within a study of shared clonotypes between healthy human individuals. The data were produced by immunoSEQ multiplex PCR, yet TCRdb's version contains in-frame clones alone and is incomplete. The sample includes around 1,100,000 clones, 60% to 85% of them seen just once. The ends lost 5 bases at V and 6 bases at J; junction bases unmatched: 10. CDR3 length equals 16 residues. Per the germline V gene, CDR1 is LNHDA and CDR2 is SQIVND (reference sequence). What was sequenced was memory CD4+ T cells from PBMCs. As to subset: CD45RA-negative fraction. V gene TRBV19 combines with J gene TRBJ2-2; 9 bases are shared with TRBD2. The receptor was isolated from a man aged 18 to 30 in good health. Some clones in this sample may be carry-over from other donors' samples. CDR3 sequence (DNA): TGTGCCAGTAGTTCCGGGGTAGCGGGAGTCGCCGGGGAGCTGTTTTTT. It translates to CASSSGVAGVAGELFF.